The 19 T cell receptor beta chains below were found in one sample sequenced in a study of shared clonotypes between healthy human individuals. TCRdb keeps only in-frame clones here, not all; method: immunoSEQ multiplex PCR. The sample has hundreds of thousands of clones; approximately 92% are singletons. Terminally differentiated effector memory CD45RA+ cells were excluded by CCR7 positive selection of CD45RO-negative cells. Sequenced material: naive CD8+ T cells sorted from blood. The receptor set was obtained from a man aged 25-45 years in good health.

This chain uses TRBV7-7 with TRBJ2-1; TRBD2 matches 14 bases. The CDR3 loop spans 18 amino acids. The V gene end was trimmed by 2 bases and the J gene end by 0 bases; junction bases not matched to a gene: 3. CDR1 and CDR2 from the germline V gene are SSHAT and FNYEAQ (reference sequence). In nucleotides, the CDR3 is TGTGCCAGCAGCTTATCCGGGACTAGCGGGAGCTCCTACAATGAGCAGTTCTTC. The encoded protein is CASSLSGTSGSSYNEQFF.

The rearrangement joins TRBV6-6 to TRBJ1-2; D unresolved. Trimming stripped 3 bases from V and 4 bases from J, with 9 bases between. This CDR3 is 13 amino acids long. Germline lookup yields CDR1 MNHNY and CDR2 SVGAGI (reference sequence). The CDR3 is CASSYRTLYGYTF. The CDR3 bases are TGTGCCAGCAGTTATAGGACTCTCTATGGCTACACCTTC.

The CDR3 bases are TGTGCCAGCCGCCCGGGGATTGGGGACGAAGCTAACTATGGCTACACCTTC. It encodes CASRPGIGDEANYGYTF. The V call is TRBV19, the J call TRBJ1-2; perhaps TRBD1 as D (5 bases). The CDR3 is 17 residues long. From germline, CDR1 is LNHDA and CDR2 SQIVND (reference sequence). The V end was cut by 9 bases, the J end by 0 bases, with 23 bases between.

This clone came up a few times. This chain joins TRBV2 and TRBJ1-5, with D possibly being TRBD1 (6 bases). Per germline, CDR1 SNHLY and CDR2 FYNNEI. With 10 bases removed from V and 3 bases from J, the gap between germline ends came to 13 bases. This CDR3 has 13 residues. The CDR3 DNA sequence: TGTGCCACCAGGACAGTGATCAATCAGCCCCAGCATTTT. It yields the protein CATRTVINQPQHF.

This chain's CDR3 is CASSWTGSDEAFF. CDR3 in DNA: TGTGCCAGCTCTTGGACAGGGTCGGATGAAGCTTTCTTT. The V call is TRBV7-9, the J call TRBJ1-1, with 8 bases fitting TRBD1. Trimming took 8 bases from V and 7 from J; bases not matched to a gene: 9. The CDR3 is 13 amino acids. Germline values: CDR1 SEHNR, CDR2 FQNEAQ (reference sequence).

The chain links TRBV13 to TRBJ1-2; D gene unclear. Germline V gene data show CDR1 as PRHDT and CDR2 as FYEKMQ (reference sequence). The CDR3 contains 15 residues. The ends were cut back, 0 bases at V and 4 bases at J, with 12 bases in the middle. The CDR3 spells CASSLGGQLGYGYTF. The CDR3 DNA reads TGTGCCAGCAGCTTAGGTGGGCAGTTGGGCTATGGCTACACCTTC.

V is TRBV19 and J is TRBJ1-1; D is unclear. Germline CDR1 reads LNHDA; CDR2 reads SQIVND (reference sequence). Trimming stripped 3 bases from V and 3 bases from J, with 20 bases between. The CDR3 extends over 17 amino acids. CDR3 sequence (DNA): TGTGCCAGTAGTATCCTCAGGACCACCTCGCGGGACACTGAAGCTTTCTTT. Translation gives CASSILRTTSRDTEAFF.

The V gene is TRBV15, the J gene TRBJ1-2, with D possibly being TRBD1 (5 bases). Per germline, CDR1 LNHNV and CDR2 YYDKDF (reference sequence). The length of the CDR3 is 15 residues. The germline V and J ends were trimmed by 0 bases and 5 bases, with 13 bases remaining between them. CDR3 residues: CATSRDQGTPYGYTF. The CDR3 nucleotides are TGTGCCACCAGCAGAGATCAAGGGACTCCTTATGGCTACACCTTC.

This clone has only one observation. The chain has TRBV11-2 and TRBJ2-1; tentative D call: TRBD2 (5 bases). Germline CDR1 SGHAT, CDR2 FQNNGV. Trimming took off 1 base at V and 4 bases at J, with 17 bases between the two ends. CDR3 length equals 17 residues. The CDR3 DNA is TGTGCCAGCAGCTTAGTAGGTTCGGCGGGTCGATACAATGAGCAGTTCTTC. It translates to CASSLVGSAGRYNEQFF.

The chain couples TRBV11-2 to TRBJ2-1; 9 bases align to TRBD2. This CDR3 spans 15 amino acids. Trimming took 0 bases from V and 13 from J; bases not matched to a gene: 10. Germline CDR1 reads SGHAT; CDR2 reads FQNNGV. CDR3 amino acids: CASSLDGGGGAPQFF. Written as DNA, the CDR3 is TGTGCCAGCAGCTTAGATGGTGGCGGGGGGGCACCCCAGTTCTTC.

The rearrangement links TRBV4-1 to TRBJ2-7; 12 bases are shared with TRBD2. This CDR3 is 15 amino acids long. Germline V gene data show CDR1 as MGHRA and CDR2 as YSYEKL. V trimming: 2 bases; J trimming: 4 bases; junction bases outside the gene matches: 3. CDR3 loop: CASSQPSGRAYEQYF. CDR3 bases: TGCGCCAGCAGCCAACCTAGCGGGAGGGCTTACGAGCAGTACTTC.

V and J are TRBV13 and TRBJ1-2, with 8 positions matching TRBD1. After removal of 6 bases from V and 4 bases from J, the junction contained 7 bases not matched to a gene. The germline V gene has CDR1 PRHDT and CDR2 FYEKMQ (reference sequence). The CDR3 is 14 residues long. The CDR3 is CASSSRQGIYGYTF. The CDR3 DNA is TGTGCCAGCAGTAGTAGACAGGGGATCTATGGCTACACCTTC.

The V gene is TRBV27, the J gene TRBJ2-1; D perhaps matches TRBD2 (5 bases). This CDR3 has 12 residues. Per the germline V gene, CDR1 is MNHEY and CDR2 is SMNVEV (reference sequence). The ends were cut back, 3 bases at V and 10 bases at J, with 10 bases in the middle. CDR3 in amino acids: CASSLVSGEQFF. In nucleotides, the CDR3 is TGTGCCAGCAGTTTGGTCTCGGGAGAGCAGTTCTTC.

The chain joins TRBV6-5 to TRBJ1-2; no clear D gene. V lost 0 bases and J 0 bases, leaving 5 bases between the germline ends. Germline CDR1 is MNHEY and CDR2 is SVGAGI. The CDR3 contains 14 residues. As DNA, the CDR3 is TGTGCCAGCAGTTACTCGGCCACTAACTATGGCTACACCTTC. This sequence encodes CASSYSATNYGYTF.

DNA for the CDR3: TGTGCCAGCAGTTCCCGGGGACTAGCGGGAGTTTTAGCCAAAAACATTCAGTACTTC. This codes for CASSSRGLAGVLAKNIQYF. The chain links TRBV28 to TRBJ2-4; 14 nucleotides align to TRBD2. This CDR3 region has 19 residues. V lost 4 bases, J lost 0 bases, and 8 bases stayed unmatched. CDR1 and CDR2 from the germline V gene are MDHEN and SYDVKM.

The V and J genes are TRBV4-1 and TRBJ2-7; the match to TRBD1 covers 9 bases. This CDR3 is 15 amino acids long. CDR1 is MGHRA and CDR2 is YSYEKL in the germline V gene. V lost 3 bases to trimming and J lost 6 bases; unmatched junction nucleotides: 9. Here the CDR3 reads CASSHRTGEGSEQYF. DNA for the CDR3: TGCGCCAGCAGCCATAGGACAGGGGAAGGCTCCGAGCAGTACTTC.

V usage is TRBV7-3 and J usage is TRBJ2-2, with 7 bases that match TRBD2. The CDR3 spans 17 residues. V lost 0 bases and J lost 1; bases outside the gene matches: 5. CDR1 SGHTA and CDR2 FQGTGA come from the germline V gene. This CDR3 reads CASSLTFSGQNTGELFF. The CDR3 nucleotides are TGTGCCAGCAGCTTAACTTTTAGCGGGCAGAACACCGGGGAGCTGTTTTTT.

V and J are TRBV7-9 and TRBJ2-3; D ambiguous. V was shortened by 1 base and J by 8 bases, with 10 bases between the two germline ends. CDR1 SEHNR and CDR2 FQNEAQ come from the germline V gene (reference sequence). The CDR3 sequence is 13 residues long. CDR3: CASSLGWTGTQYF. DNA of the CDR3: TGTGCCAGCAGCTTAGGATGGACCGGTACGCAGTATTTT. Full variable domain (remainder filled in from reference TRBV7-9 and TRBJ2-3): DTGVSQNPRHKITKRGQNVTFRCDPISEHNRLYWYRQTLGQGPEFLTYFQNEAQLEKSRLLSDRFSAERPKGSFSTLEIQRTEQGDSAMYLCASSLGWTGTQYFGPGTRLTVL.

The rearrangement joins TRBV11-2 to TRBJ2-1; perhaps TRBD1 as D (5 bases). Germline CDR1 reads SGHAT; CDR2 reads FQNNGV. The germline V and J ends were trimmed by 1 base and 6 bases, with 10 bases remaining between them. The CDR3 is 14 residues long. Here the CDR3 DNA reads TGTGCCAGCAGCTTAGGGCCAGGGCTCAATGAGCAGTTCTTC. It translates to CASSLGPGLNEQFF.